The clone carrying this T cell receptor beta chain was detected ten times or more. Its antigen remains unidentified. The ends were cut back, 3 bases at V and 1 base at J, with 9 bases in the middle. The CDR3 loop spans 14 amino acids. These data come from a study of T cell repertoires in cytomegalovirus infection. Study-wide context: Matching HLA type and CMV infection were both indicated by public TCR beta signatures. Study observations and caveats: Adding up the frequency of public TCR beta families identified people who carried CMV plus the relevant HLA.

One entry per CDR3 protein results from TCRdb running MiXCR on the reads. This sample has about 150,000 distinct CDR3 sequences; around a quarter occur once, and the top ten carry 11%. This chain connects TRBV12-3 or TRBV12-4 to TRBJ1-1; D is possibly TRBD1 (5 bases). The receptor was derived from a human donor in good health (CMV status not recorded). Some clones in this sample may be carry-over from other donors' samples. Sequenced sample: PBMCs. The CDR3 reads CASSFPQENTEAFF. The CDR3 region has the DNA TGTGCCAGCAGTTTCCCACAGGAGAACACTGAAGCTTTCTTT.